The rows below give T cell receptor beta chains drawn from one sample of a study of blood T cell repertoires in COVID-19. Generated by immunoSEQ multiplex PCR, the TCRdb table keeps only in-frame clones and is missing some. The data show roughly 100,000 clones, around 76% seen once. The sequenced material came from peripheral blood. These receptors were collected from a woman in her 70s with acute or convalescent COVID-19. Both conserved end residues are part of each CDR3. The D gene is left open where the match is weak. Clone size is given for some rows only: seen once, a few or many times, or a class if the clone is expanded.

j_call v_call clone_size d_call cdr3_length cdr3_nt cdr3_aa
TRBJ2-3 TRBV5-1 . . 16 TGCGCCAGCAGCTACATTTGGGACTCTAGCACAGATACGCAGTATTTT CASSYIWDSSTDTQYF
TRBJ2-2 TRBV18 . TRBD1 16 TGTGCCAGCTCACCGAGGACAGGGGGGAACACCGGGGAGCTGTTTTTT CASSPRTGGNTGELFF
TRBJ2-3 TRBV30 . . 11 TGTGCCTGGGCCCGGGCAGATACGCAGTATTTT CAWARADTQYF
TRBJ1-1 TRBV30 once TRBD1 14 TGTGCCTGGATTAGGGGGACAGTAAACACTGAAGCTTTCTTT CAWIRGTVNTEAFF
TRBJ2-3 TRBV3-1/TRBV3-2 . . 12 TGTGCCAGCAGTCGACTAGGGGATACGCAGTATTTT CASSRLGDTQYF
TRBJ1-2 TRBV11-2 . . 12 TGTGCCAGCAGCTTAGCGAGGGAAGGCTACACCTTC CASSLAREGYTF
TRBJ1-1 TRBV6-5 few TRBD1 14 TGTGCCAGCAGAACAGGGGGTGGGAGGACTGAAGCTTTCTTT CASRTGGGRTEAFF
TRBJ2-2 TRBV30 few TRBD1 16 TGTGCCTGGAGTGTACGGAGACAGGGGAACACCGGGGAGCTGTTTTTT CAWSVRRQGNTGELFF
TRBJ2-5 TRBV4-3 once . 15 TGCGCCAGCAGCCAAGATCTATTAGGATCGGGGACCCAGTACTTC CASSQDLLGSGTQYF
TRBJ2-1 TRBV6-6 . TRBD1 15 TGTGCCAGCAGTTACTGGACAGGGTCCTACAATGAGCAGTTCTTC CASSYWTGSYNEQFF